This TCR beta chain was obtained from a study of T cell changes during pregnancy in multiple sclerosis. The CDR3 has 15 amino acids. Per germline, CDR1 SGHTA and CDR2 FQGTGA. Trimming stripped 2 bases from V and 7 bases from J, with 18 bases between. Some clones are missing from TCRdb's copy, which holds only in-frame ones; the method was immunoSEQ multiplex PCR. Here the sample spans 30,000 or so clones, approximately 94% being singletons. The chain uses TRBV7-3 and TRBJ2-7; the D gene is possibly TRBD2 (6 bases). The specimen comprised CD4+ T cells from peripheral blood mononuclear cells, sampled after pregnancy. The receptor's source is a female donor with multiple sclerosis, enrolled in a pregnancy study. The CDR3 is CASSLGGPGGSEQYF. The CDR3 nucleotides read TGTGCCAGCAGCTTAGGAGGGCCAGGAGGGTCTGAGCAGTACTTC.